This TCR beta chain was retrieved from a study of brain T cells in children with intractable seizures. Before surgery, patients took at least one anti-epileptic drug. Trimming removed 4 bases at V and 0 bases at J, with 12 bases between. In germline, CDR1 is LGHDT, CDR2 YNNKEL (reference sequence). There are 15 residues in the CDR3. The data were produced by immunoSEQ multiplex PCR, yet TCRdb's version contains in-frame clones alone and is incomplete. The sample carries 50,000 to 75,000 clones, more than 95% recorded once. The material sequenced was peripheral blood, taken at surgery. This chain connects TRBV3-1 (or the pseudogene TRBV3-2) to TRBJ1-2; D might be TRBD1 (5 bases). The source is a boy younger than two with focal cortical dysplasia and intractable seizures. CDR3 nucleotide sequence: TGTGCCAGCAGCCTGCAGGGCTCAGCTAACTATGGCTACACCTTC. It codes for CASSLQGSANYGYTF.